These 30 T cell receptor beta chains were all obtained from the same sample, sequenced in a study of blood T cell repertoires in COVID-19. Produced via immunoSEQ multiplex PCR; TCRdb's table is partial and in-frame only. The sample comprises roughly 200,000 clones, 87% of which are singletons, and over 9% rests with the top ten. Sequencing was done on a sample of PBMCs or T cells enriched from blood (not recorded which). Source of these receptors: a man aged 18-30 years with acute COVID-19.

J is TRBJ1-6 and V is TRBV6-4; D unclear. V dropped 3 bases and J dropped 3 bases, with 3 bases sitting between them. There are 13 residues in the CDR3. The germline V gene has CDR1 MRHNA and CDR2 SNTAGT. Here the CDR3 reads CASSELYNSPLHF. The CDR3 DNA is TGTGCCAGCAGTGAACTCTATAATTCACCCCTCCACTTT.

CDR3 sequence (DNA): TGTGCCAGCAGCGCCGGACTAGCGGGAGGGAGCTCCTACAATGAGCAGTTCTTC. This codes for CASSAGLAGGSSYNEQFF. The chain joins TRBV2 to TRBJ2-1; 15 bases agree with TRBD2. J lost 0 bases, V lost 6 bases, and 6 bases had no gene match. The CDR3 covers 18 residues. Germline loops: CDR1 SNHLY, CDR2 FYNNEI.

In this sample, this clone turned up once. The J gene is TRBJ2-7, the V gene TRBV5-1; possibly TRBD1 for D (6 bases). Germline-derived CDR1 and CDR2 are SGHRS and YFSETQ. The CDR3 sequence is 14 residues long. The V and J ends lost 5 bases and 0 bases respectively, with 12 bases between them. This chain's CDR3 is CASSFDRSSYEQYF. The CDR3 DNA follows: TGCGCCAGCAGTTTCGACAGGAGCTCCTACGAGCAGTACTTC.

This chain uses TRBV27 with TRBJ2-5; 11 nucleotides line up with TRBD1. This CDR3 contains 15 residues. V trimming: 6 bases; J trimming: 4 bases; junction bases outside the gene matches: 7. CDR1 and CDR2 (germline): MNHEY, SMNVEV (reference sequence). The CDR3 DNA reads as TGTGCCAGCAGAAAAAACGGACAGGGGGCAGAGACCCAGTACTTC. Protein product: CASRKNGQGAETQYF.

This chain uses TRBV27 with TRBJ2-1; D is possibly TRBD2 (6 bases). Trimming removed 4 bases at V and 3 bases at J, with 7 bases between. Germline lookup yields CDR1 MNHEY and CDR2 SMNVEV (reference sequence). CDR3 length equals 13 residues. DNA for the CDR3: TGTGCCAGCAGTTCGGGACTCTACAATGAGCAGTTCTTC. It codes for CASSSGLYNEQFF.

V gene TRBV5-1 combines with J gene TRBJ2-3; 10 bases line up with TRBD1. Germline loops: CDR1 SGHRS, CDR2 YFSETQ. Unmatched junction bases numbered 3, after V lost 4 bases and J lost 1 base. This CDR3 has 15 residues. In DNA, the CDR3 is TGCGCCAGCAGCGTCGGGACAGGGGGCACAGATACGCAGTATTTT. Translating gives CASSVGTGGTDTQYF.

V and J are TRBV6-4 and TRBJ1-1, with D hard to call. CDR1 and CDR2 from the germline V gene are MRHNA and SNTAGT. The CDR3 contains 15 residues. The V and J ends lost 3 bases and 2 bases respectively, with 13 bases between them. As DNA, the CDR3 is TGTGCCAGCAGTGAGGACTCCATACCTAACACTGAAGCTTTCTTT. It encodes CASSEDSIPNTEAFF.

J is TRBJ2-7 and V is TRBV7-2; possible D gene TRBD1, 6 bases. V lost 5 bases and J lost 3, with 14 bases in between. This CDR3 comprises 14 residues. Germline V lookup: CDR1 SGHTA, CDR2 FQGNSA. The CDR3 DNA sequence: TGTGCCAGCAGCACTTCGACAGGAAACTACGAGCAGTACTTC. It encodes CASSTSTGNYEQYF.

The gene calls are TRBV19 and TRBJ1-5; TRBD1 aligns across 9 bases. The CDR3 is 13 amino acids. V lost 6 bases to trimming and J lost 5 bases; unmatched junction nucleotides: 2. Germline V gene sequence: CDR1 LNHDA, CDR2 SQIVND (reference sequence). The CDR3 here is CASSGDRDQPQHF. As DNA, the CDR3 is TGTGCCAGTAGCGGGGACAGGGATCAGCCCCAGCATTTT.

V and J are TRBV6-2 or TRBV6-3 and TRBJ2-7; 10 bases line up with TRBD2. The germline V gene has CDR1 MNHEY and CDR2 SVGEGT. With 4 bases clipped from V and 2 bases from J, the junction kept 2 bases outside the gene matches. The CDR3 is 14 amino acids. The CDR3 DNA is TGTGCCAGCAGTTGGACTAGCGGCCCCTACGAGCAGTACTTC. Amino acid sequence: CASSWTSGPYEQYF.

Of note for this clone: Given a much more abundant clone one base away, this may be a read error. This CDR3 is also generated by other DNA sequences in the sample. This rearrangement joins TRBV28 to TRBJ1-1, with TRBD1 as a possible D gene (5 bases). The CDR3 is 13 residues long. Germline loops: CDR1 MDHEN, CDR2 SYDVKM. V gave up 3 bases and J gave up 1 base, with 6 bases separating them. The CDR3 region is CASSLGQNTEAFF. In DNA, the CDR3 is TGTGCCAGCAGTTTGGGGCAGAACACTGAAGCTTTCTTT.

This rearrangement joins TRBV4-2 to TRBJ2-5; D is perhaps TRBD2 (5 bases). The germline gives CDR1 LGHNA, CDR2 YNFKEQ. This CDR3 comprises 13 residues. V was pared by 4 bases and J by 5 bases, with 11 bases between. In nucleotides, the CDR3 is TGTGCCAGCAGCCTCGGGAATATGGAGACCCAGTACTTC. As protein: CASSLGNMETQYF.

The chain carries TRBV7-6 and TRBJ1-4; 10 positions agree with TRBD1. The germline CDR1 and CDR2 sequences are SGHVS and FNYEAQ. This CDR3 has 15 residues. The J segment lost 8 bases and the V segment lost 7 bases, leaving 10 bases of the junction unmatched. DNA of the CDR3: TGTGCCAGCACCCTTACCTCGGACAGGGGGGAAAAACTGTTTTTT. It codes for CASTLTSDRGEKLFF.

The rearrangement links TRBV5-1 to TRBJ2-7; possible D gene TRBD1, 5 bases. Germline CDR1 is SGHRS and CDR2 is YFSETQ. This CDR3 is 13 amino acids long. Trimming removed 4 bases at V and 5 bases at J, with 13 bases between. CDR3 protein: CASSPQTDNEQYF. The CDR3 DNA follows: TGCGCCAGCAGCCCCCAAACGGACAACGAGCAGTACTTC. Looking up the rest from reference TRBV5-1 and TRBJ2-7 gives the full variable domain: KAGVTQTPRYLIKTRGQQVTLSCSPISGHRSVSWYQQTPGQGLQFLFEYFSETQRNKGNFPGRFSGRQFSNSRSEMNVSTLELGDSALYLCASSPQTDNEQYFGPGTRLTVT.

This chain links TRBV5-1 with TRBJ1-2; 7 bases map to TRBD1. Trimming cost V 3 bases and J 6 bases; bases outside gene matches: 5. CDR3 length: 13 amino acids. CDR1 SGHRS and CDR2 YFSETQ come from the germline V gene. The CDR3 reads CASSSAGGDGYTF. The DNA of the CDR3 is TGCGCCAGCAGCTCAGCAGGGGGTGATGGCTACACCTTC.

V is TRBV11-3 and J is TRBJ2-6; tentatively, D is TRBD2 (5 bases). The CDR3 has 18 amino acids. The V gene lost 0 bases and the J gene lost 2 bases, with 14 bases spanning the gap. Germline V gene lookup returns CDR1 SGHNT and CDR2 YENEEA. CDR3 loop: CASSLDTRLLPGANVLTF. The CDR3 nucleotides read TGTGCCAGCAGCTTAGATACTAGATTGCTCCCTGGGGCCAACGTCCTGACTTTC.

The CDR3 bases are TGTGCCAGCAGCTTGGGGCTAGCGGGAGGGCCGGTAGAGCAGTACTTC. Residues: CASSLGLAGGPVEQYF. The rearrangement links TRBV5-4 to TRBJ2-7; 12 positions match TRBD2. The CDR3 is 16 amino acids. The J segment lost 7 bases and the V segment lost 0 bases, leaving 8 bases of the junction unmatched. Germline V CDR1 and CDR2: SGHNT, YYREEE (reference sequence).

This chain connects TRBV4-1 to TRBJ2-5; 7 nucleotides agree with TRBD2. CDR3 length: 17 residues. Trimming took 0 bases from V and 1 from J; bases not matched to a gene: 8. CDR1 is MGHRA, CDR2 YSYEKL, per germline. CDR3 sequence (DNA): TGCGCCAGCAGCCAAGATCCTCCGGGAGGCATCCAAGAGACCCAGTACTTC. It translates to CASSQDPPGGIQETQYF.

This clone has only one observation. The chain carries TRBV7-2 and TRBJ2-1; D is ambiguous. CDR3 length equals 15 residues. Deletions cut 5 bases from V and 5 bases from J, with 16 bases between. Germline V CDR1 and CDR2: SGHTA, FQGNSA. This CDR3 is CASSATPVTHNEQFF. Here the CDR3 DNA reads TGTGCCAGCAGCGCGACTCCCGTTACCCACAATGAGCAGTTCTTC.

The chain links TRBV28 to TRBJ2-2; possible D gene TRBD2, 5 bases. V lost 0 bases and J lost 3, with 11 bases in between. The CDR3 has 16 residues. Germline V gives CDR1 MDHEN, CDR2 SYDVKM. The CDR3 loop reads CASSLWSSLDTGELFF. CDR3 nucleotide sequence: TGTGCCAGCAGTTTATGGTCTAGCCTGGACACCGGGGAGCTGTTTTTT.

V gene TRBV10-2 combines with J gene TRBJ2-7; D is uncertain. Trimming left V 1 base short and J 6 bases short, with 7 bases between. The CDR3 covers 12 residues. Germline V gives CDR1 WSHSY, CDR2 SAAADI. This chain's CDR3 is CASSEFEVEQYF. In DNA form, the CDR3 reads TGCGCCAGCAGTGAGTTCGAGGTCGAGCAGTACTTC.

This clone is medium-sized. The chain recombines TRBV4-1 with TRBJ2-7; D gene ambiguous. V gave up 4 bases and J gave up 1 base, with 8 bases separating them. Looked up from germline, CDR1 is MGHRA and CDR2 is YSYEKL. There are 13 residues in the CDR3. DNA of the CDR3: TGCGCCAGCAGCCCCCCTTTATCCTACGAGCAGTACTTC. Translated: CASSPPLSYEQYF.

The chain uses TRBV19 and TRBJ2-7; a weak D match, TRBD2 (6 bases). The CDR3 has 15 amino acids. V was clipped by 3 bases and J by 5 bases, with 17 bases between them. Germline V CDR1 and CDR2: LNHDA, SQIVND (reference sequence). DNA for the CDR3: TGTGCCAGTAGTATTTACCCGAGTGGGGAGGACGAGCAGTACTTC. Residues: CASSIYPSGEDEQYF.

The genes are TRBV5-1 and TRBJ1-2, with TRBD1 matching 7 bases. This CDR3 is built from 13 residues. Germline assignment: CDR1 SGHRS and CDR2 YFSETQ. V was pared by 3 bases and J by 7 bases, with 6 bases of the junction left unmatched. The DNA of the CDR3 is TGCGCCAGCAGCTCCGGACAGGAAAGTGGCTACACCTTC. Protein product: CASSSGQESGYTF.

This clone was seen a handful of times. The V call is TRBV28, the J call TRBJ1-5, with a tentative D call TRBD1 (6 bases). Trimming left V 3 bases short and J 14 bases short, with 14 bases between. The CDR3 consists of 12 residues. Per the germline V gene, CDR1 is MDHEN and CDR2 is SYDVKM. The CDR3 nucleotides read TGTGCCAGCAGTTTTCAGAGGGCAGGGGAGCATTTT. Translation: CASSFQRAGEHF.

V gene TRBV10-1 combines with J gene TRBJ2-7; 7 bases are a match to TRBD1. Germline values: CDR1 WNHNN, CDR2 SYGVQD (reference sequence). The CDR3 contains 14 residues. J was trimmed by 0 bases and V by 2 bases; bases with no gene match: 1. This CDR3 reads CASSEGTDSYEQYF. CDR3 DNA sequence: TGCGCCAGCAGTGAGGGGACAGACTCCTACGAGCAGTACTTC.

The chain links TRBV28 to TRBJ2-7; 7 bases are shared with TRBD1. The ends lost 5 bases at V and 1 base at J; junction bases unmatched: 2. Per germline, CDR1 MDHEN and CDR2 SYDVKM. CDR3 size: 13 residues. The CDR3 is CASSPGGSYEQYF. The CDR3 DNA follows: TGTGCCAGCAGTCCAGGGGGTTCCTACGAGCAGTACTTC.

The gene calls are TRBV7-8 and TRBJ2-2; TRBD1 might be the D (6 bases). Germline V gives CDR1 SGHVS, CDR2 FQNEAQ. This CDR3 is 14 amino acids long. V dropped 1 base and J dropped 7 bases, with 10 bases sitting between them. The CDR3 sequence: CASSLGRGDGELFF. For the CDR3, the DNA is TGTGCCAGCAGCTTAGGCAGGGGCGACGGGGAGCTGTTTTTT.

This chain joins TRBV19 and TRBJ1-2, with D uncertain. CDR1 is LNHDA, CDR2 SQIVND, per germline (reference sequence). This CDR3 is 12 amino acids long. Trimming stripped 5 bases from V and 2 bases from J, with 6 bases between. CDR3 protein: CASSSHNYGYTF. CDR3 in DNA: TGTGCCAGTAGTTCACACAACTATGGCTACACCTTC.

Details on this clone: The junction and the germline gene differ at one end; a read error may be behind it. The V and J genes are TRBV5-6 and TRBJ1-2, with 8 bases identical to TRBD1. In germline, CDR1 is SGHDT, CDR2 YYEEEE. The CDR3 is made up of 12 amino acids. CDR3 sequence: CASSLGQGARAF. In DNA, the CDR3 is TGTGCCAGCAGCTTGGGGCAGGGGGCAAGGGCCTTC.